This is a list of T cell receptor beta chains from one sample in a study of lymphopenia after photon versus proton radiotherapy. Assay: immunoSEQ multiplex PCR; the TCRdb copy retains only in-frame clones and omits some. This sample has tens of thousands of clones, with about nine tenths found just once. The sequencing used peripheral blood, collected from a patient treated with photon-based radiotherapy. The receptors originated from a woman aged 45-65 years with cholangiocarcinoma. The CDR3 runs from the conserved cysteine through the conserved F or W. D genes are given only for firm matches. Size values are once, few and many counts, or a class for expanded clones, and some rows have none.

d_gene: .
abundance: .
j_gene: TRBJ1-1
len: 12
v_gene: TRBV19
CDR3aa: CASSPAGGLAFF

d_gene: .
abundance: .
j_gene: TRBJ2-3
len: 14
v_gene: TRBV7-2
CDR3aa: CASSSGLGGDTQYF

d_gene: .
abundance: .
j_gene: TRBJ2-7
len: 14
v_gene: TRBV7-8
CDR3aa: CASSLSGLPPEQYF

d_gene: .
abundance: .
j_gene: TRBJ1-5
len: 14
v_gene: TRBV4-1
CDR3aa: CASSHWTGNQPQHF

d_gene: .
abundance: .
j_gene: TRBJ2-3
len: 14
v_gene: TRBV11-2
CDR3aa: CASSSSKGGDTQYF

d_gene: .
abundance: .
j_gene: TRBJ1-4
len: 14
v_gene: TRBV18
CDR3aa: CASSPFATNEKLFF

d_gene: TRBD1
abundance: .
j_gene: TRBJ1-2
len: 17
v_gene: TRBV4-3
CDR3aa: CASSQSILDRGDDGYTF

d_gene: .
abundance: .
j_gene: TRBJ2-5
len: 14
v_gene: TRBV28
CDR3aa: CASMPSRDGETQYF

d_gene: TRBD1
abundance: .
j_gene: TRBJ1-1
len: 16
v_gene: TRBV9
CDR3aa: CASRPLTSTPTGRAFF

d_gene: .
abundance: .
j_gene: TRBJ2-1
len: 16
v_gene: TRBV7-2
CDR3aa: CASRELTGEFYNEQFF

d_gene: .
abundance: .
j_gene: TRBJ1-5
len: 15
v_gene: TRBV11-2
CDR3aa: CASSLSGWGNQPQHF

d_gene: TRBD1
abundance: .
j_gene: TRBJ2-3
len: 17
v_gene: TRBV19
CDR3aa: CASSIQLTGAFTDTQYF

d_gene: TRBD1
abundance: .
j_gene: TRBJ2-1
len: 12
v_gene: TRBV27
CDR3aa: CASSLDRGEQFF

d_gene: .
abundance: .
j_gene: TRBJ2-7
len: 17
v_gene: TRBV7-2
CDR3aa: CASSRLRIDTDSYEQYF

d_gene: .
abundance: once
j_gene: TRBJ2-3
len: 15
v_gene: TRBV5-1
CDR3aa: CASNLQGASTDTQYF

d_gene: .
abundance: .
j_gene: TRBJ1-4
len: 14
v_gene: TRBV10-3
CDR3aa: CAISESNRKEKLFF

d_gene: .
abundance: .
j_gene: TRBJ1-1
len: 13
v_gene: TRBV6-1
CDR3aa: CASSGGVNTEAFF

d_gene: .
abundance: .
j_gene: TRBJ1-2
len: 13
v_gene: TRBV30
CDR3aa: CAWKDGHRYGYTF

d_gene: TRBD1
abundance: .
j_gene: TRBJ2-7
len: 20
v_gene: TRBV13
CDR3aa: CASSFTSYRPGQGAHGEQYF

d_gene: .
abundance: .
j_gene: TRBJ1-1
len: 10
v_gene: TRBV29-1
CDR3aa: CSVDGDRAFF

d_gene: .
abundance: .
j_gene: TRBJ1-1
len: 12
v_gene: TRBV6-5
CDR3aa: CASRFGSTEAFF

d_gene: .
abundance: .
j_gene: TRBJ1-1
len: 14
v_gene: TRBV30
CDR3aa: CAWSVATGATEAFF

d_gene: .
abundance: .
j_gene: TRBJ2-7
len: 18
v_gene: TRBV4-3
CDR3aa: CASSQDPYTDGLRNEQYF

d_gene: TRBD1
abundance: .
j_gene: TRBJ2-7
len: 12
v_gene: TRBV5-1
CDR3aa: CASRDREYEQYF

d_gene: TRBD1
abundance: .
j_gene: TRBJ2-5
len: 12
v_gene: TRBV29-1
CDR3aa: CSVNRGRETQYF

d_gene: .
abundance: .
j_gene: TRBJ1-1
len: 15
v_gene: TRBV19
CDR3aa: CASCLGGVEENEAFF

d_gene: TRBD2
abundance: once
j_gene: TRBJ2-5
len: 13
v_gene: TRBV7-9
CDR3aa: CASLRGLAETQYF

d_gene: .
abundance: .
j_gene: TRBJ1-3
len: 18
v_gene: TRBV11-2
CDR3aa: CASSLRAGAGNSGNTIYF

d_gene: .
abundance: .
j_gene: TRBJ2-5
len: 14
v_gene: TRBV29-1
CDR3aa: CSVEEGLDQETQYF

d_gene: TRBD1
abundance: .
j_gene: TRBJ1-2
len: 14
v_gene: TRBV4-1
CDR3aa: CASSQDRQGVGYTF

d_gene: .
abundance: .
j_gene: TRBJ1-3
len: 15
v_gene: TRBV2
CDR3aa: CASSEGHPTGNTIYF

d_gene: TRBD1
abundance: once
j_gene: TRBJ1-3
len: 18
v_gene: TRBV15
CDR3aa: CATSRAPGQPFSGNTIYF

d_gene: .
abundance: .
j_gene: TRBJ2-2
len: 14
v_gene: TRBV10-3
CDR3aa: CAISEGKPGGELFF

d_gene: .
abundance: once
j_gene: TRBJ1-4
len: 14
v_gene: TRBV9
CDR3aa: CASSAEATNEKLFF

d_gene: .
abundance: .
j_gene: TRBJ1-2
len: 15
v_gene: TRBV7-9
CDR3aa: CASSSGSPGGYGYTF

d_gene: TRBD1
abundance: .
j_gene: TRBJ1-3
len: 15
v_gene: TRBV7-2
CDR3aa: CASSVRGPSGNTIYF

d_gene: .
abundance: .
j_gene: TRBJ2-2
len: 14
v_gene: TRBV18
CDR3aa: CASSSNRISGELFF

d_gene: TRBD1
abundance: .
j_gene: TRBJ2-5
len: 16
v_gene: TRBV7-2
CDR3aa: CASSLAGTATRETQYF

d_gene: .
abundance: .
j_gene: TRBJ2-2
len: 15
v_gene: TRBV4-3
CDR3aa: CASSRGATNTGELFF